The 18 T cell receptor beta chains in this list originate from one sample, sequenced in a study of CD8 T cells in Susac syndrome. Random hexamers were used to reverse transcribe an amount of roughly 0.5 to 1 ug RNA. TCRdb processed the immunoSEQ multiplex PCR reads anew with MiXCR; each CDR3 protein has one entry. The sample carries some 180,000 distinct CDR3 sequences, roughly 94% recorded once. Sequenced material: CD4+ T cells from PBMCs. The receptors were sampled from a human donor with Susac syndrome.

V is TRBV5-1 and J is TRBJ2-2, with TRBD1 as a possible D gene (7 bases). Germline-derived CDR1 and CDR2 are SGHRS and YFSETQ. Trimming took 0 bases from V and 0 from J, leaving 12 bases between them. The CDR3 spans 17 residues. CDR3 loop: CASSLAAGQTNTGELFF. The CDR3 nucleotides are TGCGCCAGCAGCTTGGCCGCGGGACAGACGAACACCGGGGAGCTGTTTTTT.

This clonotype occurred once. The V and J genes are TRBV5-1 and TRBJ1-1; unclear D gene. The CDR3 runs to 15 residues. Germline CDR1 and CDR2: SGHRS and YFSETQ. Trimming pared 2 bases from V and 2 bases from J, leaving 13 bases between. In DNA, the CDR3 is TGCGCCAGCAGCTTTAGCGTAAGCCGAAACACTGAAGCTTTCTTT. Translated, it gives CASSFSVSRNTEAFF. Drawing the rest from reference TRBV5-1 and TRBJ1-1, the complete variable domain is KAGVTQTPRYLIKTRGQQVTLSCSPISGHRSVSWYQQTPGQGLQFLFEYFSETQRNKGNFPGRFSGRQFSNSRSEMNVSTLELGDSALYLCASSFSVSRNTEAFFGQGTRLTVV.

The CDR3 loop is CASSQVTTNTGELFF. The DNA for the CDR3 is TGTGCCAGCAGCCAAGTGACTACTAACACCGGGGAGCTGTTTTTT. The chain uses TRBV4-2 and TRBJ2-2; maybe TRBD2 (5 bases). The CDR3 extends over 15 amino acids. Germline CDR1 is LGHNA and CDR2 is YNFKEQ. V was shortened by 1 base and J by 2 bases, with 8 bases between the two germline ends.

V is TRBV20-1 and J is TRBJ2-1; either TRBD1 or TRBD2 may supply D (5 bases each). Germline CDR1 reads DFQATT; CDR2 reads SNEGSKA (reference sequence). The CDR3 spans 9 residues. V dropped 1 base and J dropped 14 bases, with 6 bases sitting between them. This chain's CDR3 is CSARGGKFF. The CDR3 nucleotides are TGCAGTGCTAGAGGGGGGAAGTTCTTC.

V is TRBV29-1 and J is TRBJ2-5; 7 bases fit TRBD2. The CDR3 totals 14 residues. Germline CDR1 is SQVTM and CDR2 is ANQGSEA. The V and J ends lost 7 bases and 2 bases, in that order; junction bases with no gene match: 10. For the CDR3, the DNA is TGCAGCGCCCGGTCGGGACTACTACAAGAGACCCAGTACTTC. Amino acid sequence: CSARSGLLQETQYF. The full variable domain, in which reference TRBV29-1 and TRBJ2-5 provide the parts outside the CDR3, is SAVISQKPSRDICQRGTSLTIQCQVDSQVTMMFWYRQQPGQSLTLIATANQGSEATYESGFVIDKFPISRPNLTFSTLTVSNMSPEDSSIYLCSARSGLLQETQYFGPGTRLLVL.

The CDR3 sequence is CASRQGGVYEQYF. CDR3 bases: TGTGCCAGCAGACAGGGGGGGGTCTACGAGCAGTACTTC. The chain carries TRBV28 and TRBJ2-7; D may be TRBD1 (8 bases). CDR1 MDHEN and CDR2 SYDVKM come from the germline V gene. V was trimmed by 6 bases and J by 3 bases, leaving 12 bases between them. This CDR3 comprises 13 residues.

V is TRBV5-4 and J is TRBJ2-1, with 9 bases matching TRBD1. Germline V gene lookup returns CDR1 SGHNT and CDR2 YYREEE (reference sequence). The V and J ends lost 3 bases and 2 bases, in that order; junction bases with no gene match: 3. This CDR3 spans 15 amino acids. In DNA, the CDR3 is TGTGCCAGCAGCTATGACAGGGGGGCCTACAATGAGCAGTTCTTC. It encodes CASSYDRGAYNEQFF. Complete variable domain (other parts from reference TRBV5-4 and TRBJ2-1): ETGVTQSPTHLIKTRGQQVTLRCSSQSGHNTVSWYQQALGQGPQFIFQYYREEENGRGNFPPRFSGLQFPNYSSELNVNALELDDSALYLCASSYDRGAYNEQFFGPGTRLTVL.

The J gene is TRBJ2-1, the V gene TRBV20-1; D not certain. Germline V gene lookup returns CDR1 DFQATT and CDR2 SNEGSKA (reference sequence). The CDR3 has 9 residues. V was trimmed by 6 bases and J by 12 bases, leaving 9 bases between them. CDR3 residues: CSAPVGQFF. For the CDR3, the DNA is TGCAGTGCCCCTGTAGGGCAGTTCTTC.

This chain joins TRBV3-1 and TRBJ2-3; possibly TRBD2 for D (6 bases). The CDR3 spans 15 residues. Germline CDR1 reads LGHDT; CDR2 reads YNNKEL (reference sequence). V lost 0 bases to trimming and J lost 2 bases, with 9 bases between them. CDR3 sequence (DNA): TGTGCCAGCAGCCAAGATGCGGGAAACACAGATACGCAGTATTTT. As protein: CASSQDAGNTDTQYF.

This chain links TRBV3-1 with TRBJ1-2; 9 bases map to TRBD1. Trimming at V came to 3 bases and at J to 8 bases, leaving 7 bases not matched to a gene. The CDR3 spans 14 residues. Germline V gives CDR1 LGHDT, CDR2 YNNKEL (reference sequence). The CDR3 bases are TGTGCCAGCAGCCAGGGGACAGGGCAAGCCGGCTACACCTTC. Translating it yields CASSQGTGQAGYTF.

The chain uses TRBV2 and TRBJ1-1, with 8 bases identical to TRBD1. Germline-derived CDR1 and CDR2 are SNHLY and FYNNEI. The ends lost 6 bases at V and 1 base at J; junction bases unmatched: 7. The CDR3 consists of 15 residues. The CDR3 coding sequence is TGTGCCAGCAGGACCGGGACAGGTAGGAACACTGAAGCTTTCTTT. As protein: CASRTGTGRNTEAFF.

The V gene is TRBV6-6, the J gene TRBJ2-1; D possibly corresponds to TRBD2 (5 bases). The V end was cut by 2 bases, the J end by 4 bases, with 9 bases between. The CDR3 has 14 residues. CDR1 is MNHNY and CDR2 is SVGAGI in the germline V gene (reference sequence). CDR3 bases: TGTGCCAGCAGTTACACGCGGGCGTACAATGAGCAGTTCTTC. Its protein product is CASSYTRAYNEQFF.

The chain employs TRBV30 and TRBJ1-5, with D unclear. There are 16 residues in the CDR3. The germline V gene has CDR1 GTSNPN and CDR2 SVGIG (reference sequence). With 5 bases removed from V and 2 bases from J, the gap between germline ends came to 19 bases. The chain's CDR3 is CAWPLALDLRNQPQHF. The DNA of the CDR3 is TGTGCCTGGCCGCTGGCCTTGGATTTGCGCAATCAGCCCCAGCATTTT.

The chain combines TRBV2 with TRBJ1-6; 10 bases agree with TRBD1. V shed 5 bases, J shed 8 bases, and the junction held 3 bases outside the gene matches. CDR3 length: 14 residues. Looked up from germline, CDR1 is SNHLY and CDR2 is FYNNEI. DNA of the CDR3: TGTGCCAGCAGTCCCGGGACAGGGGATTCACCCCTCCACTTT. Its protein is CASSPGTGDSPLHF.

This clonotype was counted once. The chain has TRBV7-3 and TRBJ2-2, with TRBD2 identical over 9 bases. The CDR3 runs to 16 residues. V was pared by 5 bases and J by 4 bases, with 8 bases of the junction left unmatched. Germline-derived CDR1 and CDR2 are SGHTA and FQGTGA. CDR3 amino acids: CASSRGRAGSTGELFF. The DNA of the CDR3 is TGTGCCAGCAGCCGCGGGAGGGCGGGGTCCACCGGGGAGCTGTTTTTT.

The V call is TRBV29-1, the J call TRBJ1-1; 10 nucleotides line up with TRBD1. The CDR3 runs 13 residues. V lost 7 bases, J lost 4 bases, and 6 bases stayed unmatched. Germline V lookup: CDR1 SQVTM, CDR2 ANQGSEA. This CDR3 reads CSAWDRGVTEAFF. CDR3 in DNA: TGCAGCGCTTGGGACAGGGGCGTCACTGAAGCTTTCTTT. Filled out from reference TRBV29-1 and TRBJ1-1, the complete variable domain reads SAVISQKPSRDICQRGTSLTIQCQVDSQVTMMFWYRQQPGQSLTLIATANQGSEATYESGFVIDKFPISRPNLTFSTLTVSNMSPEDSSIYLCSAWDRGVTEAFFGQGTRLTVV.

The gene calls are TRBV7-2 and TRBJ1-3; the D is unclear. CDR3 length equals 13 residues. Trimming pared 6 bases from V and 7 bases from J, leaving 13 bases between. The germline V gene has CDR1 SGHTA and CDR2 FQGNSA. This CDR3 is CASSSGYGNTIYF. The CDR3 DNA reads TGTGCCAGCAGTTCGGGGTACGGGAACACCATATATTTT. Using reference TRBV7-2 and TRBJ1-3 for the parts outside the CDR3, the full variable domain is GAGVSQSPSNKVTEKGKDVELRCDPISGHTALYWYRQSLGQGLEFLIYFQGNSAPDKSGLPSDRFSAERTGGSVSTLTIQRTQQEDSAVYLCASSSGYGNTIYFGEGSWLTVV.

The CDR3 DNA reads TGTGCCAGCAGTTTTCGCCTGGAGCAGTACTTC. Its translation is CASSFRLEQYF. The chain carries TRBV12-3 or TRBV12-4 and TRBJ2-7; unclear D gene. V lost 3 bases, J lost 7 bases, and 7 bases lay in between. The CDR3 length is 11 residues.